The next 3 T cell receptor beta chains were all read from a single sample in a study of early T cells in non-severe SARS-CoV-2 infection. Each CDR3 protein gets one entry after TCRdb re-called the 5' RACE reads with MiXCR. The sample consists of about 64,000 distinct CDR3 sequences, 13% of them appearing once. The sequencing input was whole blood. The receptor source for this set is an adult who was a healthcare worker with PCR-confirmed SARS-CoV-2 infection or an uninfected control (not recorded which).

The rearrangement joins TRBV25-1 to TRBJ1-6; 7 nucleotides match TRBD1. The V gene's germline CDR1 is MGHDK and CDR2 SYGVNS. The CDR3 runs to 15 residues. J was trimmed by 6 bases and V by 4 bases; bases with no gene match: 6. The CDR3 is CASSGGGSSNSPLHF. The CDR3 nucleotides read TGTGCCAGCAGTGGAGGGGGCTCCAGTAATTCACCCCTCCACTTT.

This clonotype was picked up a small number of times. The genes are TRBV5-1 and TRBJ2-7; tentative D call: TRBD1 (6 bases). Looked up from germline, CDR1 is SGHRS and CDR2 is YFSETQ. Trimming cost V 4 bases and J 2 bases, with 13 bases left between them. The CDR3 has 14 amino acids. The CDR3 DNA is TGCGCCAGCAGCCCATGGACAGTACCCTACGAGCAGTACTTC. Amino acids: CASSPWTVPYEQYF.

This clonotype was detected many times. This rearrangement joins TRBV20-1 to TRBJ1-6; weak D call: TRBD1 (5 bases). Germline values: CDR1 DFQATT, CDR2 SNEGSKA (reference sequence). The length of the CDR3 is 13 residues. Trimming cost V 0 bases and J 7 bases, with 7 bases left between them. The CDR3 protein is CSAREGDNSPLHF. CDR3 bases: TGCAGTGCTAGAGAAGGGGACAATTCACCCCTCCACTTT.